This TCR beta chain was recorded in a study of CD8 T cells in Susac syndrome. Across the study: Among the sequenced Susac syndrome patients, roughly six had active disease while roughly 8 were in remission.

Findings of the study overall: Where Susac syndrome CD4+ T cell repertoires were concerned, no clonal expansion was evident.

The authors sequenced TCR beta from blood CD8+ and CD4+ T cells. The germline V and J ends were trimmed by 2 bases and 1 base, with 13 bases remaining between them. Germline V gene sequence: CDR1 SGHDN, CDR2 FVKESK. CDR3 length equals 16 residues. In the case of this clonotype: Antigen specificity is unknown.

Random hexamers primed reverse transcription of about 0.5 to 1 ug RNA. The method of amplification for TCR beta CDR3 was immunoSEQ multiplex PCR, covering 54 Vbeta and 13 Jbeta. Each CDR3 protein is one row after TCRdb ran MiXCR on the immunoSEQ multiplex PCR reads. The data show some 210,000 distinct CDR3 sequences, about 94% seen once. This TCR came from a human donor with Susac syndrome. Sequenced material: CD4+ T cells from PBMCs. V gene TRBV14 combines with J gene TRBJ2-3; tentatively, D is TRBD2 (7 bases). CDR3 residues: CASSQIWGGGTDTQYF. In DNA, the CDR3 is TGTGCCAGCAGCCAAATCTGGGGGGGCGGCACAGATACGCAGTATTTT.